This T cell receptor beta chain emerged from a study of control samples from healthy donors and cancer patients (dated by TCRdb to about 2020). As for this clone: Its antigen has not been determined. No much larger clone is present one base from it, and per-base qualities are unavailable.

Receptors were amplified or captured by the immunoSEQ multiplex PCR assay. In its TCRdb copy, this immuneACCESS table keeps in-frame sequences only and misses some clones. Where compared with another copy, unresolved V genes explain less than half of these, and the others have no known cause. The table for this sample lists around 70,000 clones; about 90% of them were counted only once. Of the sample, roughly 2.4% falls within the top ten clones. The source of this sequence is a woman aged 45-60 years with head and neck cancer. Sequencing was done on a sample of PBMCs.

The DNA sequence is as follows: TGTGCCAGCAGCTTGGGAGTCGGGGGGCTCACTAACTATGGCTACACCTTC. Its protein product is CASSLGVGGLTNYGYTF. The V and J segments used are TRBV5-6 and TRBJ1-2; the best D guess is TRBD1, with 6 bases matching. From the germline V gene, CDR1 is SGHDT and CDR2 is YYEEEE. The CDR3 runs 17 amino acids, cysteine and phenylalanine included. Kept here is only the CDR3 DNA, which spans 51 bases and is read in frame from base 1. V loses 0 bases, J loses 0 bases, and the germline ends lie 15 bases apart.